A single sample is the source of the 18 T cell receptor beta chains below, sequenced in a study of CD8+ T cells in alopecia areata. Sequencing relied on a cDNA template that was reverse transcribed from extracted RNA. Libraries were prepared by immunoSEQ multiplex PCR; TCRdb keeps only in-frame clonotypes and omits some of them. The sample contains over 100,000 clones, none of them singletons. Sequences were obtained from lesional skin. Receptors originate from a C3H/HeJ mouse with alopecia areata. The MHC haplotype recorded for the strain is H2-k.

As for this clone: Mouse gene names and germline throughout. The sequenced fragment ends 4 residues before the CDR3 boundary, so the rest is inferred from the germline J gene. The chain has TRBV1 and TRBJ2-2, with a tentative D call TRBD1 (5 bases). CDR3 length: 15 amino acids. In germline, CDR1 is NSQYPW, CDR2 LRSPGD (reference sequence). Trimming removed 1 base at V and 3 bases at J, with 9 bases between. This chain's CDR3 is CTCSAAGIDTGQLYF. The CDR3 DNA, read in part, is TGCACCTGCAGTGCAGCAGGGATAGACACCGGG.

Comment on this clone: Genes and germline come from the mouse. CDR3 DNA, as far as it was read: TGTGCCAGCAGTAGTGGGACAGCCCCTAGTGCAGAA. Amino acids: CASSSGTAPSAE. The CDR3, in full, reads CASSSGTAPSAETLYF. The V call is TRBV19, the J call TRBJ2-3; TRBD1 matches at 7 bases. The CDR3 extends 4 residues past the end of the read, so its final part is completed from the germline J gene. The germline gives CDR1 FNHDT, CDR2 SITEND (reference sequence). CDR3 length: 16 residues. Trimming at V came to 3 bases and at J to 0 bases, leaving 7 bases not matched to a gene.

Turning to this clone: At residue 12, the TCRdb amino acid sequence and the translated nucleotide sequence differ, so the protein here is the DNA translation. Germline and genes: mouse. The read falls 3 residues short of the CDR3 end, and the missing part is taken from the germline J gene. The rearrangement uses TRBV13-1 and TRBJ1-6, with 7 bases that match TRBD1. TRBJ1-6 falls under the ORF class, with uncertain function. V shed 0 bases, J shed 8 bases, and the junction held 5 bases outside the gene matches. This CDR3 is 15 amino acids long. Germline V gene data show CDR1 as NSHNY and CDR2 as SYGAGN. The part of the CDR3 DNA that was read is TGTGCCAGCAGTGATGGTGGGACAGAATATTCGCCC. Protein sequence: CASSDGGTEYSP. The full CDR3 is CASSDGGTEYSPLYF.

This clone was detected a few times. Mouse germline and gene names are used. The CDR3 extends 4 residues past the end of the read, so its final part is completed from the germline J gene. The chain carries TRBV13-3 and TRBJ2-7, with D perhaps matching TRBD2 (6 bases). The V gene's germline CDR1 is NNHDY and CDR2 SYVADS. The CDR3 is made up of 15 amino acids. The CDR3 spells CASSDAAGALYEQYF. The sequenced CDR3 bases are TGTGCCAGCAGTGATGCAGCTGGGGCCCTATAT.

This clone occurred a few times. Gene and germline names: mouse. The read halts 4 residues ahead of the CDR3 end, with the missing end drawn from the germline J gene. The V and J genes are TRBV17 and TRBJ1-1; D is possibly TRBD1 (6 bases). This CDR3 is built from 15 residues. V lost 1 base and J lost 3, with 12 bases in between. Germline V gene lookup returns CDR1 MNHDT and CDR2 YYDKIL. The sequenced CDR3 bases are TGTGCTAGCAGTAGAGGAAGGGCAGGGGACACA. It is translated as CASSRGRAGDT. The entire CDR3 reads CASSRGRAGDTEVFF.

Turning to this clone: Mouse gene names and germline throughout. From the germline J gene comes the end of the CDR3, since the read stops 4 residues before it. The chain couples TRBV13-2 to TRBJ2-3; 9 nucleotides line up with TRBD2. In germline, CDR1 is NNHNN, CDR2 SYGAGS (reference sequence). V was pared by 7 bases and J by 0 bases, with 6 bases of the junction left unmatched. CDR3 length: 15 amino acids. The CDR3 sequence: CASCLGGRSAETLYF. Incomplete CDR3 DNA: TGTGCCAGCTGTTTGGGGGGGCGCAGTGCAGAA.

This clone was detected a few times. Gene names are the mouse ones. The read ends 4 residues shy of where the CDR3 ends; the end is completed using the germline J gene. V usage is TRBV13-1 and J usage is TRBJ2-2; possibly TRBD1 for D (6 bases). The CDR3 has 16 amino acids. The germline gives CDR1 NSHNY, CDR2 SYGAGN. With 3 bases removed from V and 0 bases from J, the gap between germline ends came to 12 bases. The covered CDR3 bases are TGTGCCAGCAGTGGACCGGGACAAGCAAACACCGGG. Translation: CASSGPGQANTG. The entire CDR3 protein is CASSGPGQANTGQLYF.

This clone showed up many times. Germline and genes: mouse. The read comes to an end 4 residues before the CDR3 does, leaving the germline J gene to fill in the end. The rearrangement joins TRBV13-3 to TRBJ2-2; D perhaps matches TRBD1 (5 bases). The germline V and J ends were trimmed by 4 bases and 5 bases, with 9 bases remaining between them. Germline V gives CDR1 NNHDY, CDR2 SYVADS. The CDR3 runs 13 residues. The CDR3 is CASSNQGTGQLYF. CDR3 DNA (partial): TGTGCCAGCAGTAATCAGGGTACCGGG. Drawing the rest from reference TRBV13-3 and TRBJ2-2, the complete variable domain is EAAVTQSPRSKVAVTGGKVTLSCHQTNNHDYMYWYRQDTGHGLRLIHYSYVADSTEKGDIPDGYKASRPSQENFSLILELASLSQTAVYFCASSNQGTGQLYFGEGSKLTVL.

At least ten counts were recorded for this clone. Mouse gene names and germline throughout. With the read ending 4 residues before the CDR3 end, the germline J gene is used to fill in that end. The rearrangement joins TRBV13-3 to TRBJ1-2; TRBD1 agrees at 7 bases. V trimming: 2 bases; J trimming: 2 bases; junction bases outside the gene matches: 6. This CDR3 is built from 15 residues. Germline values: CDR1 NNHDY, CDR2 SYVADS. The DNA read from the CDR3 is TGTGCCAGCAGTGAAGAGACAGGGCTGAACTCC. Protein: CASSEETGLNS. The full-length CDR3 reads as CASSEETGLNSDYTF.

This clone occurred a few times. These gene names are mouse names. The read stops 4 residues short of the end of the CDR3; the missing end is completed from the germline J gene. This sample includes further DNA sequences coding for the same CDR3. This chain links TRBV1 with TRBJ2-5; 9 bases align to TRBD1. Germline CDR1 and CDR2: NSQYPW and LRSPGD (reference sequence). The CDR3 spans 15 residues. CDR3 region: CTCSADRGAGDTQYF. The sequenced part of the CDR3 DNA is TGCACCTGCAGTGCCGACAGGGGGGCGGGGGAC. Full variable domain (rest looked up from reference TRBV1 and TRBJ2-5): VTLLEQNPRWRLVPRGQAVNLRCILKNSQYPWMSWYQQDLQKQLQWLFTLRSPGDKEVKSLPGADYLATRVTDTELRLQVANMSQGRTLYCTCSADRGAGDTQYFGPGTRLLVL.

On this clone itself: The gene names given are mouse names. The read ends 4 residues early relative to the CDR3; the germline J gene fills the gap. This chain joins TRBV1 and TRBJ2-2; D is ambiguous. Germline V CDR1 and CDR2: NSQYPW, LRSPGD (reference sequence). There are 13 residues in the CDR3. Trimming took 6 bases from V and 1 from J, leaving 6 bases between them. Partial CDR3 DNA: TGCACCTGCAGGACAATAAACACCGGG. Its protein is CTCRTINTG. The CDR3 in full is CTCRTINTGQLYF.

With regard to this clone: TCRdb's protein and the DNA translation differ at residue 13; the protein here comes from the DNA. Gene and germline names: mouse. The CDR3 end is not reached by the read, which stops 3 residues before it; the germline J gene fills it in. The V call is TRBV13-3, the J call TRBJ1-3, with TRBD1 as a possible D gene (5 bases). The ends were cut back, 0 bases at V and 0 bases at J, with 10 bases in the middle. The CDR3 contains 16 residues. Per the germline V gene, CDR1 is NNHDY and CDR2 is SYVADS. Incomplete CDR3 DNA: TGTGCCAGCAGTGATGAGAGACAGTATTCTGGAAATACG. Protein product: CASSDERQYSGNT. The full CDR3 sequence reads CASSDERQYSGNTLYF.

This clone was observed a few times. The gene symbols are mouse symbols. The read comes to an end 4 residues before the CDR3 does, leaving the germline J gene to fill in the end. The chain has TRBV13-3 and TRBJ2-2; no clear D gene. From germline, CDR1 is NNHDY and CDR2 SYVADS. With 0 bases removed from V and 5 bases from J, the gap between germline ends came to 8 bases. The CDR3 loop spans 14 amino acids. Partial CDR3 DNA: TGTGCCAGCAGTGATGAGGGTTTTACCGGG. This codes for CASSDEGFTG. The whole CDR3 is CASSDEGFTGQLYF.

Notes on this clone: Genes and germline are mouse. The CDR3 goes on 4 residues after the read ends, and that part is filled in from the germline J gene. The V and J genes are TRBV13-1 and TRBJ2-1; the D gene is possibly TRBD2 (6 bases). The germline V gene has CDR1 NSHNY and CDR2 SYGAGN. Trimming took 3 bases from V and 3 from J, leaving 13 bases between them. The CDR3 has 15 residues. The sequenced part of the CDR3 DNA is TGTGCCAGCAGTGCCGTCTGGGGTCCCTATGCT. Its translation: CASSAVWGPYA. In full, the CDR3 is CASSAVWGPYAEQFF.

Details on this clone: Germline and genes: mouse. The read stops 4 residues short of the end of the CDR3; the missing end is completed from the germline J gene. The V gene is TRBV13-3, the J gene TRBJ2-5; 7 positions match TRBD2. In germline, CDR1 is NNHDY, CDR2 SYVADS. With 7 bases clipped from V and 2 bases from J, the junction kept 7 bases outside the gene matches. The CDR3 has 14 amino acids. CDR3 sequence reads: CASGRDWAQDTQYF. The part of the CDR3 DNA that was read is TGTGCCAGCGGAAGAGACTGGGCCCAAGAC.

This clone turned up a few times. All gene names here are mouse names. The CDR3 is cut off 4 residues early in the read; its end comes from the germline J gene. The J gene is TRBJ2-1, the V gene TRBV5; the match to TRBD2 covers 10 bases. CDR3 size: 16 residues. J gave up 3 bases and V 0 bases, and 2 bases lay outside the gene matches. The germline V gene has CDR1 LGHNA and CDR2 YNLKQL (reference sequence). The part of the CDR3 DNA that was read is TGTGCCAGCAGCCAAGAAACTGGGGGGGTCTATGCT. Translating gives CASSQETGGVYA. The full CDR3 is CASSQETGGVYAEQFF.

This clone has more than one count but fewer than ten. The gene symbols are mouse symbols. The DNA ends 4 residues before the CDR3 does, and the rest of the CDR3 is filled in from the germline J gene. The rearrangement joins TRBV19 to TRBJ2-3; 11 nucleotides agree with TRBD2. This CDR3 is 16 amino acids long. The germline gives CDR1 FNHDT, CDR2 SITEND (reference sequence). Trimming removed 2 bases from V and 4 bases from J; junction bases left unmatched: 6. CDR3 sequence: CASSIAGLGGTETLYF. The CDR3 DNA, read in part, is TGTGCCAGCAGTATCGCCGGACTGGGGGGTACAGAA.

On this clone itself: The gene names given are mouse names. The read gets to within 4 residues of the CDR3 end, and the germline J gene fills in the rest. The gene calls are TRBV13-3 and TRBJ1-1; a weak D match, TRBD1 (6 bases). The V gene lost 1 base and the J gene lost 1 base, with 17 bases spanning the gap. The CDR3 spans 17 residues. Looked up from germline, CDR1 is NNHDY and CDR2 is SYVADS. Incomplete CDR3 DNA: TGTGCCAGCAGTGATACTCCTCACAGGGAGTTAAACACA. It codes for CASSDTPHRELNT. In full, the CDR3 is CASSDTPHRELNTEVFF.